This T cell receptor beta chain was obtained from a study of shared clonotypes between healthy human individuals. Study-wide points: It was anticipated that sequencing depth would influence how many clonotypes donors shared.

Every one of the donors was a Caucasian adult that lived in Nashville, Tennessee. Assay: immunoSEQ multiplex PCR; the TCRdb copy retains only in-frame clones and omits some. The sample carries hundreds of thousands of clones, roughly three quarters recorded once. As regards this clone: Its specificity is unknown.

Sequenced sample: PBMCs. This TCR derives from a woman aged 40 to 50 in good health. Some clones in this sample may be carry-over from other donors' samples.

CDR3 sequence: CASRPERLSTGELFF. In DNA form, the CDR3 reads TGTGCCAGCAGACCCGAGCGGCTCAGCACCGGGGAGCTGTTTTTT. The V and J genes are TRBV6-5 and TRBJ2-2; maybe TRBD2 (5 bases). The V end lost 6 bases, the J end lost 4 bases, and 15 bases lay between the germline ends. Germline CDR1 is MNHEY and CDR2 is SVGAGI. The CDR3 is 15 amino acids.